This T cell receptor (beta chain) was sequenced in a study of blood T cell repertoires in COVID-19. Study details: The study drew acute and convalescent COVID-19 samples from the United States, Italy and Spain. Sample material is recorded as cDNA or gDNA derived from T cells, B-cell-depleted T cells, or PBMCs.

V was cut by 0 bases and J by 5 bases, with 11 bases left in between. CDR1 is SGDLS, CDR2 YYNGEE, per germline. The CDR3 is 14 amino acids. Under the authors' procedure: The assay estimated nucleated cells by amplifying reference gene primers. Produced via immunoSEQ multiplex PCR; TCRdb's table is partial and in-frame only. That table gives V, J and clone size, and the DNA gave D and trimming. The sample consists of about 150,000 clones, 65% to 90% of them appearing once. This chain links TRBV9 with TRBJ2-5; a possible D gene is TRBD2 (6 bases). The receptor was derived from a man between 65 and 85 years old with acute or convalescent COVID-19. The sample was peripheral blood. The CDR3 loop reads CASSVATGRETQYF. The CDR3 DNA reads TGTGCCAGCAGCGTAGCTACGGGGAGGGAGACCCAGTACTTC.